This T cell receptor (beta chain) emerged from a study of T cells after somatic rescue of genetic block. Sequenced by immunoSEQ multiplex PCR; TCRdb stores in-frame clones only, minus some. Here the sample spans roughly 67,000 clones, 92% being singletons. V lost 1 base and J lost 1, with 9 bases in between. Germline V gene data show CDR1 as LNHNV and CDR2 as YYDKDF (reference sequence). CDR3 length: 15 residues. Sequencing was carried out using peripheral blood mononuclear cells (PBMCs). The sequence derives from a middle-aged man. The chain links TRBV15 to TRBJ2-3, with D possibly being TRBD1 (5 bases). CDR3 sequence reads: CATSRVDSRTDTQYF. As DNA, the CDR3 is TGTGCCACCAGCAGAGTTGACAGCCGCACAGATACGCAGTATTTT.